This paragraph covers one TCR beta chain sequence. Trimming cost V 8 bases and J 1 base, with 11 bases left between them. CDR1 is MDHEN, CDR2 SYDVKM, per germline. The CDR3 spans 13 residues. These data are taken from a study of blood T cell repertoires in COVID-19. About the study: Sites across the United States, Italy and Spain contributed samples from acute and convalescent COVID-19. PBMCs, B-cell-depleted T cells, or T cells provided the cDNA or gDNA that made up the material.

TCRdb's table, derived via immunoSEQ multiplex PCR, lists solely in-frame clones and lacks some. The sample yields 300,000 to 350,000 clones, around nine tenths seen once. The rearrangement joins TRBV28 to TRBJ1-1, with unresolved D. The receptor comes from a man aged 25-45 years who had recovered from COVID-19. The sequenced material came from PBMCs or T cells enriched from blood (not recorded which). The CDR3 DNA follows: TGTGCCAGCGGAATAGGGAGGAACACTGAAGCTTTCTTT. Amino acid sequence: CASGIGRNTEAFF. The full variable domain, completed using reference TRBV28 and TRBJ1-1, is DVKVTQSSRYLVKRTGEKVFLECVQDMDHENMFWYRQDPGLGLRLIYFSYDVKMKEKGDIPEGYSVSREKKERFSLILESASTNQTSMYLCASGIGRNTEAFFGQGTRLTVV.